A selection of T cell receptor beta chains follows, all from one sample in a study of lymphopenia after photon versus proton radiotherapy. Clones were read by immunoSEQ multiplex PCR, and TCRdb kept only the in-frame ones, dropping some. The sample consists of more than 30,000 clones, 85% to 90% of them appearing once. The sequencing here drew on peripheral blood, taken from a patient treated with photon-based radiotherapy. These receptors all come from a man aged 50 to 59 with gastric cancer. Both conserved end residues are part of each CDR3. Each record gives: D gene, clone size, CDR3 length, V gene, J gene, CDR3 DNA, CDR3 protein. D genes are given only for firm matches. Not all rows give a size; the values are once, few, many and, for expanded clones, a class.

NA	few	14	TRBV6-5	TRBJ1-1	TGTGCCAGCAGCCTACAGGGACTGAACACTGAAGCTTTCTTT	CASSLQGLNTEAFF
TRBD1	NA	16	TRBV4-1	TRBJ2-2	TGCGCCAGCAGCCTCAGACAGGGGGCCCTCGCCGGGGAGCTGTTTTTT	CASSLRQGALAGELFF
NA	NA	14	TRBV6-1	TRBJ1-1	TGTGCCAGCAGTTCGATCCCCCGCAAAGGCCGGGCTTTCTTT	CASSSIPRKGRAFF
TRBD1	few	15	TRBV7-9	TRBJ2-7	TGTGCCAGCAGCTTAAGTCAGGGGGCTTTCACCGAGCAGTACTTC	CASSLSQGAFTEQYF
TRBD2	NA	13	TRBV10-3	TRBJ2-5	TGTGCCATCAGTGATGGGGAGGGGACGACCCAGTACTTC	CAISDGEGTTQYF
NA	NA	14	TRBV9	TRBJ2-5	TGTGCCAGCGGCCGGGCGACTAGACAAGAGACCCAGTACTTC	CASGRATRQETQYF
TRBD2	NA	19	TRBV7-2	TRBJ2-4	TGTGCCAGCAGCCCCCTCGCCGCGGGAGGAGTACTAGCCAAAAACATTCAGTACTTC	CASSPLAAGGVLAKNIQYF
TRBD1	NA	17	TRBV5-4	TRBJ2-6	TGTGCCAGCAGCTTGGAACAGGGGGCCTCTGGGGCCAACGTCCTGACTTTC	CASSLEQGASGANVLTF
NA	once	14	TRBV27	TRBJ2-1	TGTGCCAGCAGTCCTCTGACGTCCTACAATGAGCAGTTCTTC	CASSPLTSYNEQFF
NA	NA	13	TRBV5-4	TRBJ2-4	TGTGCCAGCCGGGACATAGCCAAAAACATTCAGTACTTC	CASRDIAKNIQYF
NA	NA	13	TRBV7-8	TRBJ2-7	TGTGCCAGCAGCAGGGACACCCTCTACGAGCAGTACTTC	CASSRDTLYEQYF
NA	once	14	TRBV7-9	TRBJ1-1	TGTGCCAGCAGCTTAGGAGGAGAGAACACTGAAGCTTTCTTT	CASSLGGENTEAFF
TRBD1	NA	14	TRBV4-1	TRBJ1-3	TGCGCCAGCAGCTCGACAGGGACTGGAAACACCATATATTTT	CASSSTGTGNTIYF
NA	NA	14	TRBV5-4	TRBJ1-1	TGTGCCAGCAGCTTGGAGACCCAGAACACTGAAGCTTTCTTT	CASSLETQNTEAFF
TRBD1	NA	13	TRBV28	TRBJ1-1	TGTGCCAGCAGTTTAGGGACAGGCACTGAAGCTTTCTTT	CASSLGTGTEAFF
NA	NA	13	TRBV10-2	TRBJ2-7	TGCGCCAGCAGTGACTACGGATCCTACGAGCAGTACTTC	CASSDYGSYEQYF
TRBD2	NA	14	TRBV18	TRBJ2-3	TGTGCCAGCTCGCGCGGGAGTAGGGCAGATACGCAGTATTTT	CASSRGSRADTQYF
TRBD2	once	19	TRBV7-3	TRBJ2-2	TGTGCCAGCAGCCCCTGGTCGGGAGCGGGAGTGACTAGCACCGGGGAGCTGTTTTTT	CASSPWSGAGVTSTGELFF
TRBD2	NA	16	TRBV7-2	TRBJ2-1	TGTGCCAGCAGCCCCGGACTAGCGGGAGTACGGAATGAGCAGTTCTTC	CASSPGLAGVRNEQFF
TRBD1	NA	16	TRBV28	TRBJ1-1	TGTGCCAGCAGTCGAGTGACGGGACAGGGTTCATCCGAAGCTTTCTTT	CASSRVTGQGSSEAFF
NA	NA	11	TRBV10-1	TRBJ2-7	TGCGCCAGCAGTGACATGTACGAGCAGTACTTC	CASSDMYEQYF
NA	NA	16	TRBV27	TRBJ1-5	TGTGCCAGCAGGCGGGCAGGGATCTATAGCAATCAGCCCCAGCATTTT	CASRRAGIYSNQPQHF
NA	NA	16	TRBV12-2	TRBJ2-2	TGTGCAAGTCGCTTAGTAGGCCAGGGTATGGCCGGGGAGCTGTTTTTT	CASRLVGQGMAGELFF
NA	NA	16	TRBV5-6	TRBJ2-1	TGTGCCAGCAGCTTGACGGGAGCCAGCCTCTACAATGAGCAGTTCTTC	CASSLTGASLYNEQFF
TRBD2	NA	14	TRBV18	TRBJ2-7	TGTGCCAGCTCACAGGGACTAGAATACTACGAGCAGTACTTC	CASSQGLEYYEQYF
NA	NA	15	TRBV5-1	TRBJ2-1	TGCGCCAGCAGCTTCCGACAGGTAAAGAGCGATGAGCAGTTCTTC	CASSFRQVKSDEQFF
NA	NA	12	TRBV2	TRBJ1-1	TGTGCCAGCACAGGGCGGAACACTGAAGCTTTCTTT	CASTGRNTEAFF
NA	NA	13	TRBV7-6	TRBJ2-5	TGTGCCAGCAGCAGACACTTAGAAGAGACCCAGTACTTC	CASSRHLEETQYF
NA	NA	12	TRBV23-1	TRBJ2-7	TGCGCCAGCAGTCAACCTATAGTCGAGCAGTACTTC	CASSQPIVEQYF
NA	NA	14	TRBV7-2	TRBJ2-5	TGTGCCACCTCCCGGGGGATATCCCAAGAGACCCAGTACTTC	CATSRGISQETQYF
NA	once	15	TRBV28	TRBJ2-2	TGTGCCAGCAGCCAGGGGGGAGTGAACACCGGGGAGCTGTTTTTT	CASSQGGVNTGELFF
NA	NA	11	TRBV20-1	TRBJ2-7	TGCAGTGCTAGAGTCCCAACTGAGCAGTACTTC	CSARVPTEQYF
NA	NA	12	TRBV6-6	TRBJ2-7	TGTGCCAGCAGGGGATCCTCCTACGAGCAGTACTTC	CASRGSSYEQYF
TRBD1	NA	14	TRBV27	TRBJ1-2	TGTGCCAGCAGCCTCGGTTGGACAGGCTATGGCTACACCTTC	CASSLGWTGYGYTF
NA	NA	16	TRBV9	TRBJ2-2	TGTGCCAGCAGCGCGCCACAGGGCTGGAACACCGGGGAGCTGTTTTTT	CASSAPQGWNTGELFF
NA	NA	12	TRBV19	TRBJ2-1	TGTGCCAGTAGTATAGTTGCTACTGAGCAGTTCTTC	CASSIVATEQFF
TRBD1	once	14	TRBV5-1	TRBJ1-5	TGCGCCAGCAGCTTCGGGACAGGGAATCAGCCCCAGCATTTT	CASSFGTGNQPQHF
TRBD2	NA	15	TRBV7-3	TRBJ2-3	TGTGCCAGCAGCTCGGTCGGGGGGAGTACAGATACGCAGTATTTT	CASSSVGGSTDTQYF
TRBD1	once	19	TRBV18	TRBJ1-1	TGTGCCAGCTCACCACTTATGGGGTCAGGGGGCTTAAGAAACACTGAAGCTTTCTTT	CASSPLMGSGGLRNTEAFF
NA	NA	15	TRBV7-9	TRBJ2-4	TGTGCCAGCAGCGCAACCGGGACCGGCGGCAACATTCAGTACTTC	CASSATGTGGNIQYF
TRBD2	once	17	TRBV4-1	TRBJ2-1	TGCGCCAGCAGACTAGGACTAGCGGGAATCCAGGGCAATGAGCAGTTCTTC	CASRLGLAGIQGNEQFF
NA	NA	13	TRBV5-1	TRBJ2-2	TGCGCCAGCAGCTTAACGCCCGATGGGGAGCTGTTTTTT	CASSLTPDGELFF
TRBD2	NA	16	TRBV28	TRBJ2-7	TGTGCCAGCAGTTTGGATAAGTCAGCGGGAGGGGGCGAGCAGTACTTC	CASSLDKSAGGGEQYF
NA	NA	14	TRBV18	TRBJ1-5	TGTGCCAGCTCACCACAAAAGGGCAATCAGCCCCAGCATTTT	CASSPQKGNQPQHF
TRBD2	NA	18	TRBV18	TRBJ2-7	TGTGCCAGCTCACCGTTACCCCTCCGGACTAGCGTGTCCTACGAGCAGTACTTC	CASSPLPLRTSVSYEQYF
TRBD2	NA	16	TRBV7-2	TRBJ2-2	TGTGCCAGCCAAGGGCGCCGCGGGAGGGGGATCGGGGAGCTGTTTTTT	CASQGRRGRGIGELFF
NA	NA	15	TRBV7-2	TRBJ2-1	TGTGCCAGCAGTAACGCGGGGAGCTCCTACAATGAGCAGTTCTTC	CASSNAGSSYNEQFF
TRBD1	once	15	TRBV7-3	TRBJ2-1	TGTGCCAGCAGCGCCGGGACAGTCAGCTACAATGAGCAGTTCTTC	CASSAGTVSYNEQFF
TRBD1	NA	14	TRBV5-1	TRBJ1-2	TGCGCCAGCAGCTTGGGACAGGGGAGGGCCGGCTACACCTTC	CASSLGQGRAGYTF